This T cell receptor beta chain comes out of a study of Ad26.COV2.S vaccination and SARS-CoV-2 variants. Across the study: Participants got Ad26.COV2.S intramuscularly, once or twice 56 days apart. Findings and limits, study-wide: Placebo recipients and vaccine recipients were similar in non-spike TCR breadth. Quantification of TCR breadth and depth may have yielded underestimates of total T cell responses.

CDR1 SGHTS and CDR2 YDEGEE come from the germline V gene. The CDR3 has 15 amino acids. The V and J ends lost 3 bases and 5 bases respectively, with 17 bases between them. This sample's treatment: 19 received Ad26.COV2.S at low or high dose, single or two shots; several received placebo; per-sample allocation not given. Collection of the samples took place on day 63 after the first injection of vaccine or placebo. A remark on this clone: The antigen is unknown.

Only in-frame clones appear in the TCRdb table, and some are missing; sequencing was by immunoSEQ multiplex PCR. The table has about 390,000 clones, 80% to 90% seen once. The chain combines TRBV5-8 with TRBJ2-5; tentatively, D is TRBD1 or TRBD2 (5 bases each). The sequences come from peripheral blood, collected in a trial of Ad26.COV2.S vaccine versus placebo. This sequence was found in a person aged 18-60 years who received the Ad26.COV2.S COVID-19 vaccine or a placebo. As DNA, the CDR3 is TGTGCCAGCAGCTGGGGGACCGAAATGCGGGAGACCCAGTACTTC. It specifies CASSWGTEMRETQYF. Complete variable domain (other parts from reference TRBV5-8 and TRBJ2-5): EAGVTQSPTHLIKTRGQQATLRCSPISGHTSVYWYQQALGLGLQFLLWYDEGEERNRGNFPPRFSGRQFPNYSSELNVNALELEDSALYLCASSWGTEMRETQYFGPGTRLLVL.